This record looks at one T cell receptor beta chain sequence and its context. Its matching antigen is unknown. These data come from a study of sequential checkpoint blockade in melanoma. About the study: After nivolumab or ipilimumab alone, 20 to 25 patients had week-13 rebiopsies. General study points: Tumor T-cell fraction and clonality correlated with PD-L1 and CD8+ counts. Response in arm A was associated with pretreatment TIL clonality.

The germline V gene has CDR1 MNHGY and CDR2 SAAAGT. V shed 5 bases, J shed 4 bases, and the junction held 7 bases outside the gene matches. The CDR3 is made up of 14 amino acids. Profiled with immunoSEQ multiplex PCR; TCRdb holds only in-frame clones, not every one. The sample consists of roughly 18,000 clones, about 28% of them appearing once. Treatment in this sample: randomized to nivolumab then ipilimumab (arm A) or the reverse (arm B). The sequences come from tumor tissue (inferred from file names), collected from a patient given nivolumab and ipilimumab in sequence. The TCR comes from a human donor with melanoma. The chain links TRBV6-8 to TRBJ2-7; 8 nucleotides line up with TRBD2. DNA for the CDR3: TGTGCCAGCAGTCCAAAGCGGGAGCCGTACGAGCAGTACTTC. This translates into CASSPKREPYEQYF.